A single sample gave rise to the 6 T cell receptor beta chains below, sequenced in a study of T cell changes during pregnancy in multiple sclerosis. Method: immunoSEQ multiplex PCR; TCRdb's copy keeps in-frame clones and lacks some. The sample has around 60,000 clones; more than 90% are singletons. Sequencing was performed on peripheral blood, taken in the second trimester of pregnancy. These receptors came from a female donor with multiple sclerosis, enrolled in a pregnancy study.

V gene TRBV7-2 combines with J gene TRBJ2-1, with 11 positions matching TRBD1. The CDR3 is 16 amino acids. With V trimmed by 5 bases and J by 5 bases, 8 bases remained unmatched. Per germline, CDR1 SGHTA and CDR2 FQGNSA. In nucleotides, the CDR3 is TGTGCCAGCAGCCCGAGGACAGGGGGCCCAAACAATGAGCAGTTCTTC. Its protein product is CASSPRTGGPNNEQFF.

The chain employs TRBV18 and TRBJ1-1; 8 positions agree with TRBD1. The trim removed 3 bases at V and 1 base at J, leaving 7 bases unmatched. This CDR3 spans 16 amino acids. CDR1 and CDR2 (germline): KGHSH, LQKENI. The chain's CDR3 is CASSPMGQESNTEAFF. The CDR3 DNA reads TGTGCCAGCTCACCCATGGGACAGGAATCGAACACTGAAGCTTTCTTT.

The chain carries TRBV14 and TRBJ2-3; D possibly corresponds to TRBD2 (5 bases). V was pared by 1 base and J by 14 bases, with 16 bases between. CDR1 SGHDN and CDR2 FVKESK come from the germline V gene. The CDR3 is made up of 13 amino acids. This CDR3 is CASSQVGENRPYF. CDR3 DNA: TGTGCCAGCAGCCAAGTGGGAGAAAACAGACCGTATTTT.

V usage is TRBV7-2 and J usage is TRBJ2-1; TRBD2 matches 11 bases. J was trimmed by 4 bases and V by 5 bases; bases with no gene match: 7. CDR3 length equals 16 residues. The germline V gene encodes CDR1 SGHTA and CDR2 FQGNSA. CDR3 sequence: CASSRLAGTGYNEQFF. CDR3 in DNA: TGTGCCAGCAGCCGACTAGCGGGAACGGGGTACAATGAGCAGTTCTTC.

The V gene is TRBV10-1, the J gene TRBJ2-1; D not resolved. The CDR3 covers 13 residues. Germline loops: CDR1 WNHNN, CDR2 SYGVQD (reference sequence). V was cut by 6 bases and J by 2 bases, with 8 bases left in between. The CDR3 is CASSTTPYNEQFF. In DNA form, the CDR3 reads TGCGCCAGCAGCACTACCCCCTACAATGAGCAGTTCTTC.

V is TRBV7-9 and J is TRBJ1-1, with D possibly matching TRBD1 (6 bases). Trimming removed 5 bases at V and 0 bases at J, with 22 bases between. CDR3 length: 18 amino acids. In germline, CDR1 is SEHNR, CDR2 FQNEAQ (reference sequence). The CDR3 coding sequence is TGTGCCAGCAGCGCCGGGGCAATTGGGGGCCCCATGAACACTGAAGCTTTCTTT. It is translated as CASSAGAIGGPMNTEAFF.